The 22 T cell receptor beta chains listed next were all sequenced from one sample in a study of post-analysis software for immune sequencing data. General study points: The study found TRBV5-6, TRBV5-1 and TRBV20-1 among 5 or 6 TRBV segments more frequent in patients than controls.

No antigen has been assigned to these receptors. TCR beta cDNA libraries included unique molecular identifiers. From the PCR reads, TCRdb called clonotypes with MiXCR, one entry per CDR3 protein. This sample has hundreds of thousands of distinct CDR3 sequences, with roughly 30% found just once. The sample comprised blood. These receptors were taken from a girl aged 10 to 17 with multiple sclerosis.

This clonotype was detected only a few times. This rearrangement joins TRBV20-1 to TRBJ2-3; D may be TRBD1 or TRBD2 (5 bases each). CDR1 is DFQATT, CDR2 SNEGSKA, per germline (reference sequence). CDR3 size: 14 residues. Trimming cost V 1 base and J 0 bases, with 8 bases left between them. CDR3 amino acids: CSARARDSTDTQYF. The CDR3 DNA sequence: TGCAGTGCTAGAGCCCGGGACAGCACAGATACGCAGTATTTT.

This clonotype showed up many times. The chain recombines TRBV5-6 with TRBJ2-5; D uncertain. The CDR3 totals 13 residues. V shed 1 base and J shed 1 base, with 5 bases lying between them. Germline V gene lookup returns CDR1 SGHDT and CDR2 YYEEEE. CDR3 in amino acids: CASSLLVQETQYF. The CDR3 DNA is TGTGCCAGCAGCTTGCTAGTCCAAGAGACCCAGTACTTC.

V gene TRBV10-3 combines with J gene TRBJ2-3; weak D call: TRBD2 (5 bases). The CDR3 runs to 15 residues. Per the germline V gene, CDR1 is ENHRY and CDR2 is SYGVKD. V was pared by 4 bases and J by 0 bases, with 11 bases between. CDR3 in amino acids: CAISGSWTSTDTQYF. CDR3 coding DNA: TGTGCCATCAGTGGGTCGTGGACTAGCACAGATACGCAGTATTTT.

For this clonotype: With a much larger clone just one base away, this may be a read error. The chain employs TRBV15 and TRBJ1-5; the D is unclear. V gave up 1 base and J gave up 12 bases, with 10 bases separating them. This CDR3 is built from 12 residues. The germline V gene encodes CDR1 LNHNV and CDR2 YYDKDF (reference sequence). In DNA form, the CDR3 reads TGTGCCACCAGCAGAGCCGGTTTAGGCCAGCATTTT. It is translated as CATSRAGLGQHF.

The chain has TRBV14 and TRBJ2-2, with D unclear. Trimming shortened V by 6 bases and J by 6 bases, and 11 bases separated the two germline ends. Looked up from germline, CDR1 is SGHDN and CDR2 is FVKESK. The CDR3 has 13 residues. CDR3 bases: TGTGCCAGCAGTCGGTGGCGCGCCGGGGAGCTGTTTTTT. It is translated as CASSRWRAGELFF.

In the case of this clonotype: The CDR3 does not close with the conserved phenylalanine or tryptophan, likely indicating a read error. This sequence joins TRBV6-2 or TRBV6-3 and TRBJ2-7; D is unclear. CDR3 length equals 16 residues. The germline gives CDR1 MNHEY, CDR2 SVGEGT. V was shortened by 2 bases and J by 0 bases, with 14 bases between the two germline ends. The CDR3 bases are TGTGCCAGCAGTTACGGTTCCGTGGCCTTCTCCTACGAGCAGTACCTC. Its translation is CASSYGSVAFSYEQYL.

CDR3 region: CATSKVASGSKEGYNEQFF. Here the CDR3 DNA reads TGTGCCACCAGCAAGGTGGCTAGCGGGAGTAAGGAGGGCTACAATGAGCAGTTCTTC. The V gene is TRBV15, the J gene TRBJ2-1; 10 bases agree with TRBD2. The CDR3 spans 19 residues. Germline lookup yields CDR1 LNHNV and CDR2 YYDKDF (reference sequence). The junction had 15 bases not matched to a gene; V was cut back by 4 bases and J by 3 bases.

This chain uses TRBV28 with TRBJ1-1; the match to TRBD1 covers 7 bases. V lost 6 bases and J lost 3; bases outside the gene matches: 10. The germline V gene encodes CDR1 MDHEN and CDR2 SYDVKM. The CDR3 is 15 amino acids. This CDR3 is CASSLWPQGDTEAFF. The DNA of the CDR3 is TGTGCCAGCAGCCTATGGCCCCAGGGGGACACTGAAGCTTTCTTT. Drawing the rest from reference TRBV28 and TRBJ1-1, the complete variable domain is DVKVTQSSRYLVKRTGEKVFLECVQDMDHENMFWYRQDPGLGLRLIYFSYDVKMKEKGDIPEGYSVSREKKERFSLILESASTNQTSMYLCASSLWPQGDTEAFFGQGTRLTVV.

This chain joins TRBV28 and TRBJ2-3; D tentatively fits TRBD1 or TRBD2 (5 bases each). The V gene lost 8 bases and the J gene lost 5 bases, with 14 bases spanning the gap. The CDR3 consists of 13 residues. Germline-derived CDR1 and CDR2 are MDHEN and SYDVKM. CDR3 sequence reads: CASGPGSIDTQYF. DNA of the CDR3: TGTGCCAGCGGTCCAGGGAGTATAGATACGCAGTATTTT.

The chain employs TRBV6-1 and TRBJ2-1; D remains ambiguous. V lost 5 bases and J 10 bases, leaving 9 bases between the germline ends. The CDR3 is 11 residues long. Looked up from germline, CDR1 is MNHNS and CDR2 is SASEGT. CDR3 nucleotides: TGTGCCAGCAGTCGTGCTTTGGAGCAGTTCTTC. Translated, it gives CASSRALEQFF.

This clonotype occurred a few times. The CDR3 reads CASSTDRGDNEQFF. The CDR3 DNA reads as TGTGCCAGCTCGACTGACCGGGGGGACAATGAGCAGTTCTTC. This chain joins TRBV7-9 and TRBJ2-1, with TRBD2 matching over 7 bases. CDR3 length: 14 amino acids. The germline gives CDR1 SEHNR, CDR2 FQNEAQ (reference sequence). V shed 8 bases and J 5 bases; nucleotides not matched to a gene: 9.

This clonotype occurred a few times. The chain links TRBV25-1 to TRBJ1-2; 7 positions agree with TRBD1. J gave up 5 bases and V 5 bases, and 5 bases lay outside the gene matches. The CDR3 consists of 13 residues. Germline assignment: CDR1 MGHDK and CDR2 SYGVNS. CDR3 residues: CASSSGGGYGYTF. The CDR3 DNA is TGTGCCAGCAGTTCAGGGGGAGGGTATGGCTACACCTTC.

The chain has TRBV10-3 and TRBJ1-1, with D unresolved. Trimming pared 3 bases from V and 3 bases from J, leaving 8 bases between. This CDR3 is 13 amino acids long. From germline, CDR1 is ENHRY and CDR2 SYGVKD. The CDR3 DNA sequence: TGTGCCATCAGTGATGGTGGGTACACTGAAGCTTTCTTT. Amino acid sequence: CAISDGGYTEAFF.

Note on this clonotype: Relative to the germline gene, one junction end is altered; a read error may explain this. CDR3 residues: CASGFRQATNTEAFF. The CDR3 region has the DNA TGCGCCAGCGGCTTCAGACAGGCCACGAACACTGAAGCTTTCTTT. V gene TRBV5-1 combines with J gene TRBJ1-1, with D perhaps matching TRBD1 (6 bases). CDR3 length: 15 amino acids. The germline gives CDR1 SGHRS, CDR2 YFSETQ.

J is TRBJ2-2 and V is TRBV3-1; unclear D gene. Deletions cut 7 bases from V and 1 base from J, with 10 bases between. This CDR3 has 14 residues. CDR1 is LGHDT, CDR2 YNNKEL, per germline (reference sequence). The CDR3 bases are TGTGCCAGCAACCTCGGTCGGAACACCGGGGAGCTGTTTTTT. This sequence encodes CASNLGRNTGELFF.

This clonotype was observed a few times. This sequence joins TRBV12-3 or TRBV12-4 and TRBJ2-1; possible D gene TRBD1, 8 bases. Between the trimmed V and J ends, which lost 6 bases and 0 bases, there was a span of 15 bases. This CDR3 comprises 16 residues. The CDR3 DNA sequence: TGTGCCAGCAGCTGGAGCGGGACAGGCTCCTACAATGAGCAGTTCTTC. It codes for CASSWSGTGSYNEQFF.

This clonotype has a handful of counts. One end of the junction fails to match germline, which may point to a read error. The V and J genes are TRBV7-7 and TRBJ2-1; D may correspond to TRBD1 or TRBD2 (6 bases each). There are 15 residues in the CDR3. Per the germline V gene, CDR1 is SSHAT and CDR2 is FNYEAQ (reference sequence). CDR3: CASSLGEGGYNEQFF. DNA of the CDR3: TGTGCTAGCAGCTTAGGGGAAGGGGGGTACAATGAGCAGTTCTTC.

The chain couples TRBV27 to TRBJ2-7; D unresolved. Between the trimmed V and J ends, which lost 0 bases and 3 bases, there was a span of 9 bases. This CDR3 has 14 amino acids. Germline assignment: CDR1 MNHEY and CDR2 SMNVEV (reference sequence). The CDR3 DNA reads TGTGCCAGCAGTTTATCGGGGTCAATCTACGAGCAGTACTTC. Amino acid sequence: CASSLSGSIYEQYF.

This clonotype was detected only a few times. This chain joins TRBV20-1 and TRBJ2-5, with TRBD2 as a possible D gene (6 bases). CDR3 size: 14 residues. Germline lookup yields CDR1 DFQATT and CDR2 SNEGSKA (reference sequence). The CDR3 nucleotides read TGCAGCCTCTCAAGAACAGGTCGCTCGGGAGAGCAGTACTTC. It specifies CSLSRTGRSGEQYF.

This chain connects TRBV7-9 to TRBJ2-1; tentatively, D is TRBD2 (5 bases). Trimming removed 5 bases at V and 0 bases at J, with 20 bases between. CDR3 length: 18 amino acids. Germline CDR1 is SEHNR and CDR2 is FQNEAQ (reference sequence). CDR3 sequence: CASSATFPAASSYNEQFF. CDR3 DNA sequence: TGTGCCAGCAGCGCAACGTTTCCAGCGGCGAGCTCCTACAATGAGCAGTTCTTC.

The table lists this clonotype with many counts. CDR3 protein: CAISDAPDRTDTQYF. The CDR3 DNA reads TGTGCCATCAGTGATGCTCCCGACCGCACAGATACGCAGTATTTT. The V gene is TRBV10-3, the J gene TRBJ2-3; no clear D gene. The CDR3 totals 15 residues. V was shortened by 3 bases and J by 1 base, with 11 bases between the two germline ends. The V gene's germline CDR1 is ENHRY and CDR2 SYGVKD.

This clonotype came up a few times. The rearrangement links TRBV7-9 to TRBJ1-4, with 7 bases lining up with TRBD1. Trimming at V came to 2 bases and at J to 1 base, leaving 4 bases not matched to a gene. The CDR3 extends over 16 amino acids. Germline CDR1 is SEHNR and CDR2 is FQNEAQ (reference sequence). CDR3 protein: CASSLQTGVTNEKLFF. DNA for the CDR3: TGTGCCAGCAGCTTACAAACAGGGGTAACTAATGAAAAACTGTTTTTT.